This entry concerns a single T cell receptor beta chain. Germline V lookup: CDR1 MDHEN, CDR2 SYDVKM. The CDR3 sequence is 15 residues long. V lost 5 bases, J lost 6 bases, and 19 bases lay in between. Time point defined: blood 2 weeks post-SBRT. Treatment given: 15 Gy SBRT to primary tumor, nephrectomy 4 weeks later. This entry belongs to a study of radiation and T cells in renal cell carcinoma. The data were produced by immunoSEQ multiplex PCR, yet TCRdb's version contains in-frame clones alone and is incomplete. Of more than 100,000 clones detected, 88% appear once; the ten largest clones hold almost 6%.

This chain joins TRBV28 and TRBJ1-1; D unclear. This specimen consisted of blood, obtained from a patient whose treatment included radiotherapy and nephrectomy. The clonotype originates from a woman in her 70s with renal cell carcinoma. The CDR3 here is CASSPAMGFFAEAFF. CDR3 DNA: TGTGCCAGCAGTCCAGCAATGGGGTTTTTCGCTGAAGCTTTCTTT.